A single sample gave rise to the 22 T cell receptor beta chains below, sequenced in a study of a mutant IDH1 vaccine in newly diagnosed glioma. The data were produced by immunoSEQ multiplex PCR, yet TCRdb's version contains in-frame clones alone and is incomplete. The sample lists under 30,000 clones; 65% to 85% were seen once. What these receptors recognize is not known. Sample time point: week 5, during vaccination. Topical imiquimod was applied with each vaccine dose, which held 300 ug of mutant IDH1 20-mer peptide. The source was PBMCs, collected from a glioma patient whose treatment included an IDH1 peptide vaccine. These TCRs come from a man in his forties with glioma.

The V gene is TRBV6-1, the J gene TRBJ2-7, with TRBD1 matching over 7 bases. This CDR3 spans 14 amino acids. Germline V gene sequence: CDR1 MNHNS, CDR2 SASEGT. V was pared by 6 bases and J by 3 bases, with 8 bases of the junction left unmatched. The CDR3: CASRNRGTYYEQYF. The CDR3 nucleotides are TGTGCCAGCAGAAACAGGGGAACCTACTACGAGCAGTACTTC.

The chain employs TRBV5-5 and TRBJ2-1; 7 bases agree with TRBD2. The CDR3 has 15 amino acids. Trimming cost V 2 bases and J 3 bases; bases outside gene matches: 5. Germline assignment: CDR1 SGHKS and CDR2 YYEKEE (reference sequence). The CDR3 region is CASSFSASGYNEQFF. CDR3 DNA sequence: TGTGCCAGCAGCTTTTCGGCTAGCGGCTACAATGAGCAGTTCTTC.

The chain employs TRBV19 and TRBJ1-4; TRBD1 is a possible D gene (5 bases). From germline, CDR1 is LNHDA and CDR2 SQIVND (reference sequence). V lost 3 bases to trimming and J lost 0 bases, with 11 bases between them. This CDR3 region has 16 residues. The CDR3 nucleotides are TGTGCCAGTAGTATCCGGGGACCCGCAACTAATGAAAAACTGTTTTTT. Amino acids: CASSIRGPATNEKLFF.

This sequence joins TRBV2 and TRBJ1-2; 8 bases line up with TRBD1. The CDR3 has 15 residues. The V and J ends lost 6 bases and 5 bases, in that order; junction bases with no gene match: 11. Germline values: CDR1 SNHLY, CDR2 FYNNEI. As DNA, the CDR3 is TGTGCCAGCAGCCGGACAGGGCTTGTATCTTATGGCTACACCTTC. Translation: CASSRTGLVSYGYTF. The variable domain in full, completed from reference TRBV2 and TRBJ1-2, reads EPEVTQTPSHQVTQMGQEVILRCVPISNHLYFYWYRQILGQKVEFLVSFYNNEISEKSEIFDDQFSVERPDGSNFTLKIRSTKLEDSAMYFCASSRTGLVSYGYTFGSGTRLTVV.

The CDR3 here is CASRLDATYEQYF. The CDR3 nucleotides are TGTGCCAGCAGACTGGACGCAACCTACGAGCAGTACTTC. The rearrangement links TRBV6-5 to TRBJ2-7, with D uncertain. The CDR3 spans 13 residues. Germline lookup yields CDR1 MNHEY and CDR2 SVGAGI. The V end was cut by 6 bases, the J end by 2 bases, with 11 bases between.

The chain links TRBV7-9 to TRBJ2-1; a weak D match, TRBD1 (6 bases). The CDR3 runs to 19 residues. Deletions cut 5 bases from V and 4 bases from J, with 27 bases between. The germline gives CDR1 SEHNR, CDR2 FQNEAQ (reference sequence). CDR3 in amino acids: CASSDSLSGPERGYNEQFF. The CDR3 DNA sequence: TGTGCCAGCAGCGATAGTCTTTCAGGGCCAGAAAGGGGGTACAATGAGCAGTTCTTC.

This chain connects TRBV6-4 to TRBJ2-1; 9 bases match TRBD2. This CDR3 has 16 amino acids. With 0 bases clipped from V and 12 bases from J, the junction kept 12 bases outside the gene matches. Germline CDR1 MRHNA, CDR2 SNTAGT. CDR3 coding DNA: TGTGCCAGCAGTGACTCGGTGACTAGCGGATTCTCGGCGCAGTTCTTC. Translated: CASSDSVTSGFSAQFF.

The V gene is TRBV5-5, the J gene TRBJ1-3; a possible D gene is TRBD1 (5 bases). CDR1 is SGHKS and CDR2 is YYEKEE in the germline V gene (reference sequence). V was pared by 1 base and J by 9 bases, with 14 bases between. This CDR3 is 14 amino acids long. DNA for the CDR3: TGTGCCAGCAGCTTGCAACGGGACGTTGGCACCATATATTTT. As protein: CASSLQRDVGTIYF.

V and J are TRBV10-1 and TRBJ2-3, with no clear D. V lost 0 bases to trimming and J lost 3 bases, with 4 bases between them. The CDR3 totals 13 residues. Germline CDR1 WNHNN, CDR2 SYGVQD (reference sequence). CDR3 nucleotides: TGCGCCAGCAGTGAGTCGGGGACAGATACGCAGTATTTT. Its translation: CASSESGTDTQYF.

The chain has TRBV21-1 and TRBJ2-5; the D call of TRBD2 is as the table states it, not checked on the DNA. TRBV21-1 is a known pseudogene. There are 10 residues in the CDR3. The CDR3 sequence: CATKTGTQYF. The CDR3 DNA is TGTGCCACCAAAACGGGGACCCAGTACTTC.

V usage is TRBV23-1 and J usage is TRBJ1-5, with a weak D call TRBD1 (5 bases). Being an ORF, TRBV23-1 has a function that is uncertain. Trimming shortened V by 0 bases and J by 0 bases, and 15 bases separated the two germline ends. This CDR3 contains 18 residues. The CDR3 region is CASSQSNGDRYSNQPQHF. CDR3 coding DNA: TGCGCCAGCAGTCAATCGAATGGGGACCGATATAGCAATCAGCCCCAGCATTTT.

This rearrangement joins TRBV28 to TRBJ2-7, with D perhaps given as TRBD1 or TRBD2 (5 bases each). Germline CDR1 reads MDHEN; CDR2 reads SYDVKM. The CDR3 runs to 13 residues. This CDR3 reads CASGTGSSREQYV. CDR3 in DNA: TGTGCGTCAGGGACGGGAAGTTCTCGCGAGCAGTACGTC.

V is TRBV7-8 and J is TRBJ2-1; tentatively, D is TRBD1 (6 bases). V dropped 4 bases and J dropped 4 bases, with 8 bases sitting between them. The CDR3 totals 13 residues. The germline V gene encodes CDR1 SGHVS and CDR2 FQNEAQ. The CDR3 here is CASSSQGYNEQFF. The CDR3 region has the DNA TGTGCCAGCAGCTCACAGGGATACAATGAGCAGTTCTTC.

In DNA, the CDR3 is TGCAGCGTCCCGACAGGGCTGAGTACCGGGGAGCTGTTTTTT. It is translated as CSVPTGLSTGELFF. The chain recombines TRBV29-1 with TRBJ2-2; TRBD1 matches 7 bases. The germline CDR1 and CDR2 sequences are SQVTM and ANQGSEA. J lost 5 bases, V lost 6 bases, and 9 bases had no gene match. This CDR3 comprises 14 residues.

This clone was detected a few times. The chain combines TRBV7-9 with TRBJ1-1, with 8 positions matching TRBD1. CDR1 is SEHNR, CDR2 FQNEAQ, per germline (reference sequence). The CDR3 totals 15 residues. The J segment lost 1 base and the V segment lost 5 bases, leaving 6 bases of the junction unmatched. The CDR3 here is CASSGRQGSNTEAFF. The CDR3 region has the DNA TGTGCCAGCAGCGGCAGACAGGGGTCGAACACTGAAGCTTTCTTT.

This chain uses TRBV9 with TRBJ2-1, with D maybe TRBD2 (6 bases). The CDR3 is 12 amino acids. Germline CDR1 and CDR2: SGDLS and YYNGEE. V lost 3 bases and J lost 6, with 7 bases in between. CDR3 residues: CASSAGGNEQFF. DNA of the CDR3: TGTGCCAGCAGCGCCGGGGGCAATGAGCAGTTCTTC.

The rearrangement uses TRBV5-8 and TRBJ1-1; no firm D call. CDR1 is SGHTS, CDR2 YDEGEE, per germline. CDR3 length: 13 residues. Deletions cut 2 bases from V and 1 base from J, with 6 bases between. CDR3 in amino acids: CASSFSKNTEAFF. The DNA of the CDR3 is TGTGCCAGCAGCTTTTCCAAGAACACTGAAGCTTTCTTT. Complete variable domain (other parts from reference TRBV5-8 and TRBJ1-1): EAGVTQSPTHLIKTRGQQATLRCSPISGHTSVYWYQQALGLGLQFLLWYDEGEERNRGNFPPRFSGRQFPNYSSELNVNALELEDSALYLCASSFSKNTEAFFGQGTRLTVV.

This chain connects TRBV6-5 to TRBJ2-1; D is ambiguous. There are 15 residues in the CDR3. Germline values: CDR1 MNHEY, CDR2 SVGAGI. The germline V and J ends were trimmed by 2 bases and 2 bases, with 10 bases remaining between them. CDR3 coding DNA: TGTGCCAGCAGTTACGAGGCGGACCCCTACAATGAGCAGTTCTTC. It codes for CASSYEADPYNEQFF.

This clone has a single count. The sample holds other DNA sequences that translate to the same CDR3. This chain uses TRBV5-1 with TRBJ2-3, with 7 bases matching TRBD2. The J segment lost 6 bases and the V segment lost 0 bases, leaving 7 bases of the junction unmatched. Germline V gene sequence: CDR1 SGHRS, CDR2 YFSETQ. The CDR3 spans 15 residues. CDR3 nucleotides: TGCGCCAGCAGCTTGGGGAGCGGCGGGAGCGATACGCAGTATTTT. The encoded protein is CASSLGSGGSDTQYF.

This sequence joins TRBV6-5 and TRBJ2-5, with unresolved D. CDR1 is MNHEY, CDR2 SVGAGI, per germline. The CDR3 extends over 14 amino acids. V dropped 6 bases and J dropped 1 base, with 12 bases sitting between them. The DNA for the CDR3 is TGTGCCAGCAGCCCGTACTATAGCCAAGAGACCCAGTACTTC. This codes for CASSPYYSQETQYF.

This chain links TRBV11-2 with TRBJ2-1; 13 positions match TRBD2. The CDR3 is 13 residues long. Germline CDR1 reads SGHAT; CDR2 reads FQNNGV. Trimming took 5 bases from V and 14 from J; bases not matched to a gene: 6. CDR3 amino acids: CASSPGTSGTEFF. CDR3 in DNA: TGTGCCAGCAGCCCAGGGACTAGCGGGACGGAGTTCTTC.

This clone was detected a few times. This chain joins TRBV5-6 and TRBJ2-2; the D gene is possibly TRBD1 (6 bases). Germline V lookup: CDR1 SGHDT, CDR2 YYEEEE. This CDR3 spans 15 amino acids. V was shortened by 1 base and J by 0 bases, with 7 bases between the two germline ends. This CDR3 reads CASSLPGANTGELFF. CDR3 DNA sequence: TGTGCCAGCAGCTTGCCAGGGGCGAACACCGGGGAGCTGTTTTTT.